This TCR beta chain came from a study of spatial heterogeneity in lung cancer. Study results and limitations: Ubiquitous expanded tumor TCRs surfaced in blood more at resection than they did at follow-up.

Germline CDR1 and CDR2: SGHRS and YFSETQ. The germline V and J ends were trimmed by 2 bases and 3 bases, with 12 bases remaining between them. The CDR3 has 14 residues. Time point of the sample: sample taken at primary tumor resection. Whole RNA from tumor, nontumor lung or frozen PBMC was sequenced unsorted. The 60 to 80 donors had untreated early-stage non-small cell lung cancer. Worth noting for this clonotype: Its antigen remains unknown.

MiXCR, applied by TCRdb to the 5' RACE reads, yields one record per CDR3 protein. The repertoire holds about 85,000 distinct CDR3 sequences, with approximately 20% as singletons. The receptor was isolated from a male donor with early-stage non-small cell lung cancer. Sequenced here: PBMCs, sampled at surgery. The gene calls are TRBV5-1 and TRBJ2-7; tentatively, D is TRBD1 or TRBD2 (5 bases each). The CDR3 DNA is TGCGCCAGCAGCTTCCAACGGGACGGCTACGAGCAGTACTTC. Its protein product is CASSFQRDGYEQYF.